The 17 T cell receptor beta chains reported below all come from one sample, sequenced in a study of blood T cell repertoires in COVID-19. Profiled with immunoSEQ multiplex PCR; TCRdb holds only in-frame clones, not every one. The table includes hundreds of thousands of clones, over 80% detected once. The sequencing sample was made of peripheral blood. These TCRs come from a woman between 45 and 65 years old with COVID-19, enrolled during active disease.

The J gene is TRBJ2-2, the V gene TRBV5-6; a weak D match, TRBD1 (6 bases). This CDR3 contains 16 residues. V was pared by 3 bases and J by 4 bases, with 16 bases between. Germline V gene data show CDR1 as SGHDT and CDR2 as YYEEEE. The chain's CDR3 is CASSSVQGLFTGELFF. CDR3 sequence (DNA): TGTGCCAGCAGCTCGGTTCAGGGGCTCTTCACCGGGGAGCTGTTTTTT. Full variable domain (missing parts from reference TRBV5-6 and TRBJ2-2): DAGVTQSPTHLIKTRGQQVTLRCSPKSGHDTVSWYQQALGQGPQFIFQYYEEEERQRGNFPDRFSGHQFPNYSSELNVNALLLGDSALYLCASSSVQGLFTGELFFGEGSRLTVL.

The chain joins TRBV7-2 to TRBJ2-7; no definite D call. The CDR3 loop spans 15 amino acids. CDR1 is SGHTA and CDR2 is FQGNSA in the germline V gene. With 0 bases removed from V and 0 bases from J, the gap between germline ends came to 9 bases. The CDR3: CASSLAATISYEQYF. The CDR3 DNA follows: TGTGCCAGCAGCTTAGCGGCCACCATCTCCTACGAGCAGTACTTC. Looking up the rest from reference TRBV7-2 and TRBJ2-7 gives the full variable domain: GAGVSQSPSNKVTEKGKDVELRCDPISGHTALYWYRQSLGQGLEFLIYFQGNSAPDKSGLPSDRFSAERTGGSVSTLTIQRTQQEDSAVYLCASSLAATISYEQYFGPGTRLTVT.

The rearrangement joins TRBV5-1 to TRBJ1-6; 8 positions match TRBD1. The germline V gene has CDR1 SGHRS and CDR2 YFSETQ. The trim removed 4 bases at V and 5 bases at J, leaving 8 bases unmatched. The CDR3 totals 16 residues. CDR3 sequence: CASSPSTTGDNSPLHF. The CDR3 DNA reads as TGCGCCAGCAGCCCGAGTACGACAGGGGATAATTCACCCCTCCACTTT. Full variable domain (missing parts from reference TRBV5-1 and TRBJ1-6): KAGVTQTPRYLIKTRGQQVTLSCSPISGHRSVSWYQQTPGQGLQFLFEYFSETQRNKGNFPGRFSGRQFSNSRSEMNVSTLELGDSALYLCASSPSTTGDNSPLHFGNGTRLTVT.

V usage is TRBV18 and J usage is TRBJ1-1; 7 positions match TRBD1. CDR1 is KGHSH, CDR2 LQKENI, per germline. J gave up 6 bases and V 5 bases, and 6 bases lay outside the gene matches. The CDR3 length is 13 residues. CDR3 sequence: CASSLQGYPEAFF. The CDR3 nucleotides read TGTGCCAGCTCATTACAGGGGTACCCTGAAGCTTTCTTT.

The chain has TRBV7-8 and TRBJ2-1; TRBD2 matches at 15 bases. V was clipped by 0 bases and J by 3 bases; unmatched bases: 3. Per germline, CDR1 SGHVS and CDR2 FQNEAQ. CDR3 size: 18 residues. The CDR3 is CASSLAGTSGRIYNEQFF. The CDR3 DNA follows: TGTGCCAGCAGCTTAGCCGGGACTAGCGGGAGGATCTACAATGAGCAGTTCTTC.

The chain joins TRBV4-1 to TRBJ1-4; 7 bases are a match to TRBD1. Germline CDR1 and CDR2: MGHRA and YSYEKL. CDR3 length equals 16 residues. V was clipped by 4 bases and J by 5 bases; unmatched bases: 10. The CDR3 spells CASSLHLGQINEKLFF. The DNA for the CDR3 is TGCGCCAGCAGCCTTCATTTGGGACAGATAAATGAAAAACTGTTTTTT.

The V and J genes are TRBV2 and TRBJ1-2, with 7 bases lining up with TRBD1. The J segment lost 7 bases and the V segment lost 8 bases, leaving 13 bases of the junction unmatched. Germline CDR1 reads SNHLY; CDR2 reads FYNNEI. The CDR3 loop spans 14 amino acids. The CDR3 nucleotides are TGTGCCAGCGGAAAGGGAGACAGGGATCCTGGCTACACCTTC. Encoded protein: CASGKGDRDPGYTF. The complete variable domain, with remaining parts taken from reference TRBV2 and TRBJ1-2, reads EPEVTQTPSHQVTQMGQEVILRCVPISNHLYFYWYRQILGQKVEFLVSFYNNEISEKSEIFDDQFSVERPDGSNFTLKIRSTKLEDSAMYFCASGKGDRDPGYTFGSGTRLTVV.

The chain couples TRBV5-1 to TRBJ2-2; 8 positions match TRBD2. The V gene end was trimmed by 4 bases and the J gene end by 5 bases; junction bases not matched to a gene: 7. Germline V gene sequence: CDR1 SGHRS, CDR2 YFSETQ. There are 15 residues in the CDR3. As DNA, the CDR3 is TGCGCCAGCAGCCCGGGAGGGCCTTCGACCGGGGAGCTGTTTTTT. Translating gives CASSPGGPSTGELFF.

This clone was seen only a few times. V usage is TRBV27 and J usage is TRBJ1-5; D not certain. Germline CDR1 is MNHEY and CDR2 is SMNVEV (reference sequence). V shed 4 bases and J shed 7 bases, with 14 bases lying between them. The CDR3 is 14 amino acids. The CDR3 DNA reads TGTGCCAGCAGTTCCCACGTGGATAGCCAGCCCCAGCATTTT. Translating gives CASSSHVDSQPQHF.

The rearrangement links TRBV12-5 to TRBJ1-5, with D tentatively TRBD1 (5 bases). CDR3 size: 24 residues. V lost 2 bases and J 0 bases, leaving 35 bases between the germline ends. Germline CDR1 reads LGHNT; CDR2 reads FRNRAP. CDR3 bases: TGTGCTAGTGGTTTGTTAGTTTTCGGTCCGGGAGGGGCAGGAGGAGAAAATAGCAATCAGCCCCAGCATTTT. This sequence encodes CASGLLVFGPGGAGGENSNQPQHF.

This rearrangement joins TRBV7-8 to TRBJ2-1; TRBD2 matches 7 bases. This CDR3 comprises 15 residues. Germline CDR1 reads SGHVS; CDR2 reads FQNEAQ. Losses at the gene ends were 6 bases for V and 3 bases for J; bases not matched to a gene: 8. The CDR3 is CASRTGTTHYNEQFF. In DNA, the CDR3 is TGTGCCAGCAGGACCGGGACTACCCACTACAATGAGCAGTTCTTC.

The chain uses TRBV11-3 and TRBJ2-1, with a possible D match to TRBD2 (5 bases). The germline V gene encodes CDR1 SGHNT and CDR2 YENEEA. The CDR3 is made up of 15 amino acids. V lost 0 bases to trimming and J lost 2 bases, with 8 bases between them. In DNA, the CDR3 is TGTGCCAGCAGCTTAGAGTACGGGACCTACAATGAGCAGTTCTTC. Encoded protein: CASSLEYGTYNEQFF.

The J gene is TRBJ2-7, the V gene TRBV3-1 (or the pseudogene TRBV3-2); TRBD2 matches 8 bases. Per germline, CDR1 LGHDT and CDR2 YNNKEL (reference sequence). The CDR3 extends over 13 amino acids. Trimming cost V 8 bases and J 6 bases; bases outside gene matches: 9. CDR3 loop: CASGRGANTEQYF. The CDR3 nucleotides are TGTGCCAGCGGGCGGGGGGCTAATACCGAGCAGTACTTC.

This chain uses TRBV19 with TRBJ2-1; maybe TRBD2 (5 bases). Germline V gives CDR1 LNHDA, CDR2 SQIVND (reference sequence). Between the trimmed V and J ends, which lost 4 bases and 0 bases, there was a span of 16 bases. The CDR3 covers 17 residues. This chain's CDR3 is CASSSLARVSSYNEQFF. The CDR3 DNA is TGTGCCAGTAGTAGCCTAGCTCGAGTTAGCTCCTACAATGAGCAGTTCTTC.

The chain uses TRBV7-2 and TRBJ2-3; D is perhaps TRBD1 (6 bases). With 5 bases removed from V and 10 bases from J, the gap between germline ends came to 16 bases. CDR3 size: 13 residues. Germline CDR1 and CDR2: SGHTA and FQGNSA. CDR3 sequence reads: CASSAARQAAQYF. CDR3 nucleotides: TGTGCCAGCAGCGCCGCCCGACAGGCAGCGCAGTATTTT.

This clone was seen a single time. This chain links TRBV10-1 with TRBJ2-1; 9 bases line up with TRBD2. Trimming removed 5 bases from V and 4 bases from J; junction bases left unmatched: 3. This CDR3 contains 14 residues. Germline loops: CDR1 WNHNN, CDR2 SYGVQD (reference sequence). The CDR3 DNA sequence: TGCGCCAGCAGTATGACTAGCGGTTACAATGAGCAGTTCTTC. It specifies CASSMTSGYNEQFF.

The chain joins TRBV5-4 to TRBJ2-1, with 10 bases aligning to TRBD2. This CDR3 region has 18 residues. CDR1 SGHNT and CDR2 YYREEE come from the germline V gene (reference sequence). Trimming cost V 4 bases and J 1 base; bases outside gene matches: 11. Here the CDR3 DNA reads TGTGCCAGCAGCCTGGGACTAGCGTCTGTAAAGTCCTACAATGAGCAGTTCTTC. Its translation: CASSLGLASVKSYNEQFF.